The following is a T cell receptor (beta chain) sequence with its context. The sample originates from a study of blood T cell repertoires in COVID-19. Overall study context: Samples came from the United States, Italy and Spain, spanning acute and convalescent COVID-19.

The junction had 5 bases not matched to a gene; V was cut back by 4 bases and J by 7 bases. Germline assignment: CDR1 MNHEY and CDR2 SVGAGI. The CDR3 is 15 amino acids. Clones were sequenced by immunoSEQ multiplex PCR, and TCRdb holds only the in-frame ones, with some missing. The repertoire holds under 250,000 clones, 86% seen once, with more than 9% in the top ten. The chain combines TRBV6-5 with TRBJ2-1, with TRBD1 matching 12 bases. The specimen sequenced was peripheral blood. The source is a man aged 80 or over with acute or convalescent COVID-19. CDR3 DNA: TGTGCCAGCAGTTCGGGACAGGGGGCGCAGAATGAGCAGTTCTTC. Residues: CASSSGQGAQNEQFF.